This T cell receptor beta chain was documented in a study of Ad26.COV2.S vaccination and SARS-CoV-2 variants. At the level of the study: Dosing was one shot or two shots 56 days apart.

Treatment specified: over 15 received Ad26.COV2.S at low or high dose, single or two shots; about 5 received placebo; per-sample allocation not given. Collection of the samples took place on day 63 after the first injection of vaccine or placebo. Some clones are missing from TCRdb's copy, which holds only in-frame ones; the method was immunoSEQ multiplex PCR. The data contain 300,000 to 500,000 clones, around nine tenths of them singletons. The germline CDR1 and CDR2 sequences are SGHRS and YFSETQ. V lost 1 base to trimming and J lost 0 bases, with 7 bases between them. The CDR3 is 14 amino acids. The receptor was isolated from a person aged 18 to 59 who received the Ad26.COV2.S COVID-19 vaccine or a placebo. The V call is TRBV5-1, the J call TRBJ2-5; maybe TRBD2 (5 bases). Sequencing used peripheral blood, obtained in a trial of Ad26.COV2.S vaccine versus placebo. In nucleotides, the CDR3 is TGCGCCAGCAGCTTGAGAGCGGACCAAGAGACCCAGTACTTC. Translated: CASSLRADQETQYF.